These 5 T cell receptor beta chains were all obtained from the same sample, sequenced in a study of shared clonotypes between healthy human individuals. Repertoires were generated with immunoSEQ multiplex PCR, while TCRdb's copy carries only in-frame clones and drops some. Among roughly 2.6 million clones listed, around 94% were seen once. Sample: naive CD4+ T cells sorted from blood. Sample subset: CD45RA+ positively selected. These receptors were taken from a man younger than 35 in good health.

This sequence joins TRBV6-5 and TRBJ2-1; D possibly corresponds to TRBD1 (7 bases). Per the germline V gene, CDR1 is MNHEY and CDR2 is SVGAGI. V was cut by 5 bases and J by 2 bases, with 13 bases left in between. The CDR3 totals 15 residues. CDR3 bases: TGTGCCAGCAGTGCCCAGGGGGGAGCCTACAATGAGCAGTTCTTC. Translation: CASSAQGGAYNEQFF.

In this sample, this clone turned up once. This chain joins TRBV7-9 and TRBJ2-7; D not resolved. CDR1 is SEHNR and CDR2 is FQNEAQ in the germline V gene (reference sequence). With 2 bases removed from V and 4 bases from J, the gap between germline ends came to 15 bases. This CDR3 has 15 amino acids. The chain's CDR3 is CASSLLGTLDYEQYF. Written as DNA, the CDR3 is TGTGCCAGCAGCTTATTAGGTACACTTGATTACGAGCAGTACTTC.

The chain joins TRBV6-5 to TRBJ1-1, with no clear D. CDR3 length: 13 residues. The germline V and J ends were trimmed by 0 bases and 10 bases, with 12 bases remaining between them. CDR1 is MNHEY and CDR2 is SVGAGI in the germline V gene. The CDR3 sequence: CASSYSVRSRAFF. The CDR3 DNA is TGTGCCAGCAGTTACTCGGTCCGGTCGAGAGCTTTCTTT.

This clone showed up just a few times. The genes are TRBV5-8 and TRBJ2-7; 8 bases are shared with TRBD1. V shed 4 bases and J 0 bases; nucleotides not matched to a gene: 9. The CDR3 is 16 residues long. Germline CDR1 is SGHTS and CDR2 is YDEGEE. In nucleotides, the CDR3 is TGTGCCAGCAGCCTGGAGGACAGGGCCCCCTCCTACGAGCAGTACTTC. It is translated as CASSLEDRAPSYEQYF.

This chain links TRBV7-2 with TRBJ1-5; D is possibly TRBD1 (6 bases). The germline V and J ends were trimmed by 5 bases and 3 bases, with 17 bases remaining between them. Per germline, CDR1 SGHTA and CDR2 FQGNSA. The CDR3 length is 16 residues. CDR3: CASSPRQDVYNQPQHF. The DNA of the CDR3 is TGTGCCAGCAGCCCCCGACAGGATGTATACAATCAGCCCCAGCATTTT.